The table lists the clone carrying this TCR beta chain with a few counts. Through Arm-PCR of CDR3 regions and iRepertoire HTBI primers, TCR beta libraries were built. TCRdb redid the calling of the multiplex PCR reads with MiXCR, one entry per CDR3 protein. The sample contains about 440,000 distinct CDR3 sequences, roughly 15% of which appear only once. Time point given: newly diagnosed GD, antithyroid drugs for less than 3 months. RNA extracted from PBMCs served as the sequencing template. The data were obtained in a study of regulatory T cells in long-lasting Graves disease. Study-wide background: The antithyroid drugs taken by newly diagnosed Graves' patients had been used for under 3 months.

Germline V gene lookup returns CDR1 MNHEY and CDR2 SVGEGT. With 7 bases clipped from V and 4 bases from J, the junction kept 21 bases outside the gene matches. The CDR3 length is 18 residues. Another study also made use of these data, one on T cells in Graves' hyperthyroidism and ophthalmopathy.

The source was peripheral blood mononuclear cells (PBMCs), collected at new diagnosis, from a patient treated with antithyroid drugs. The chain is built from TRBV6-2 or TRBV6-3 and TRBJ2-7; 8 bases are a match to TRBD2. The source is a woman between 25 and 40 years old with Graves disease. CDR3 loop: CASKPRTYSGTSFYEQYF. CDR3 nucleotides: TGTGCCAGCAAACCACGAACATACTCCGGGACTAGTTTTTACGAGCAGTACTTC.